This T cell receptor (beta chain) was documented in a study of T cells in Graves' hyperthyroidism and ophthalmopathy. Germline V gives CDR1 LGHDT, CDR2 YNNKEL (reference sequence). The V and J ends lost 2 bases and 8 bases respectively, with 9 bases between them. This CDR3 spans 12 amino acids. The investigators amplified TCR beta CDR3 regions from RNA transcripts. A set of HTBI primers served as the primers for a first-round RT-PCR of the TCR CDR3. TCRdb re-derived calls from the multiplex PCR reads in MiXCR, one entry per CDR3 protein. The repertoire holds 600,000 to 850,000 distinct CDR3 sequences, with 18% as singletons. There are many counts of this clonotype.

The chain uses TRBV3-1 and TRBJ1-1; no reliable D call. The sequencing input was blood. This receptor was identified in a woman in her forties or fifties with Graves' hyperthyroidism that later progressed to Graves' ophthalmopathy. CDR3 region: CASSQTDGEAFF. The DNA of the CDR3 is TGTGCCAGCAGCCAAACAGACGGCGAAGCTTTCTTT.